This TCR beta chain originates from a study of cytomegalovirus exposure and HLA in healthy donors. Overall study findings and caveats: Some segments of the V type, notably TRBV6-2 and TRBV6-3, were excluded as indistinguishable.

PCR employed 60 Vbeta and 13 Jbeta primers. Sequencing used immunoSEQ multiplex PCR; TCRdb keeps in-frame clones, though not all of them. This sample contains about 140,000 clones. On this clone itself: Its antigen is not known.

The V gene's germline CDR1 is SGDLS and CDR2 YYNGEE. The CDR3 runs 17 residues. Trimming took off 4 bases at V and 1 base at J, with 21 bases between the two ends. Sequenced input: PBMCs. The chain recombines TRBV9 with TRBJ2-7; TRBD2 might be the D (5 bases). This sequence originates from a woman aged 18 to 35 in good health and CMV-seronegative. CDR3 amino acids: CASSPRTLPRGSYEQYV. DNA of the CDR3: TGTGCCAGCAGCCCTCGGACGTTACCCCGGGGATCCTACGAGCAGTACGTC.